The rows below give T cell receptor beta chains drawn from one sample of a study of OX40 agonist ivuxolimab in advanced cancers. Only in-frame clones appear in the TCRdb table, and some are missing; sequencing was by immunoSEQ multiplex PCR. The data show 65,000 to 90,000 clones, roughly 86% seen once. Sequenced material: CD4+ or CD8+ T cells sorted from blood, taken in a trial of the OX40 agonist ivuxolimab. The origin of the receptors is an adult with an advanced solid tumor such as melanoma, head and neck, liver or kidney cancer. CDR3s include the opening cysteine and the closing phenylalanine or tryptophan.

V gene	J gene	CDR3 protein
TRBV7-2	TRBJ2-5	CASSPRETQYF
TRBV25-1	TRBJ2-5	CASKLDEAGETQYF
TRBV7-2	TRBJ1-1	CASSLDRVTEAFF
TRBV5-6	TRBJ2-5	CASSLAGGQETQYF
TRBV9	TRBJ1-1	CASSLGHDMNTEAFF
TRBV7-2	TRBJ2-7	CASSLEAGMEYEQYF
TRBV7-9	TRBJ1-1	CASSVGTGGTEAFF
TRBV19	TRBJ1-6	CASSIQLTSSPLHF
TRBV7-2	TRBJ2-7	CASSPPGAYEQYF
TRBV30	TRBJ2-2	CAWSTDRNTGELFF
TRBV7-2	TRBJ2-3	CASSLQASGLSDTQYF
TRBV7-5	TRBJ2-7	CARSLELISYEQYF
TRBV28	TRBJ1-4	CASSPQRTGGQGKLFF
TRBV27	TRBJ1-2	CASRQPWGSNYGYTF
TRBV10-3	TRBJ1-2	CASTQGRTNYGYTF
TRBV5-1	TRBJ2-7	CASSLAPWAGGAYEQYF
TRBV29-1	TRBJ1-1	CSVQDRHPGEAFF